This T cell receptor beta chain stems from a study of PD-1 blockade in mismatch repair-deficient tumors. Overall study context: Patients had approximately 12 mismatch repair-deficient cancer types, all previously treated and progressing. Notes on the study in general: Tumor-resident clones, often absent from pretreatment blood, expanded after pembrolizumab and then contracted.

About this clone: No antigen is known for it.

Germline V lookup: CDR1 LNHDA, CDR2 SQIVND (reference sequence). Deletions cut 1 base from V and 5 bases from J, with 11 bases between. The CDR3 sequence is 14 residues long. TCRdb's table, derived via immunoSEQ multiplex PCR, lists solely in-frame clones and lacks some. Of 85,000 to 130,000 clones listed, approximately 83% were seen once; the top ten hold 6.3%. A few pembrolizumab responders had their TCRs sequenced. This receptor was identified in an adult with mismatch repair-deficient cancer. This chain uses TRBV19 with TRBJ2-5; D is perhaps TRBD1 (6 bases). This specimen was peripheral blood, taken roughly 35 weeks after starting pembrolizumab. In nucleotides, the CDR3 is TGTGCCAGTAGTATAGGTCCGAGGGGGGAGACCCAGTACTTC. Translated, it gives CASSIGPRGETQYF.